Listed below are T cell receptor beta chains from one sample, sequenced in a study of blood T cell repertoires in COVID-19. Repertoires were generated with immunoSEQ multiplex PCR, while TCRdb's copy carries only in-frame clones and drops some. The sample lists under 200,000 clones; around 80% were seen once. Sequences were obtained from peripheral blood. Receptors were obtained from a man in his thirties or forties with active or convalescent COVID-19. Both conserved end residues are part of each CDR3. D genes are given only for firm matches. Size values are once, few and many counts, or a class for expanded clones, and some rows have none.

-	TRBJ2-7	-	16	TRBV7-8	CASSLAFRGRGGEQYF	TGTGCCAGCAGCTTAGCGTTTCGAGGGAGAGGCGGCGAGCAGTACTTC
TRBD2	TRBJ2-1	-	16	TRBV7-9	CASSPAAGGPFSEQFF	TGTGCCAGCAGCCCGGCAGCGGGAGGGCCTTTCTCCGAGCAGTTCTTC
-	TRBJ1-3	-	14	TRBV5-1	CASSPQGSGNTIYF	TGCGCCAGCAGCCCACAGGGCTCTGGAAACACCATATATTTT
-	TRBJ1-1	-	14	TRBV7-8	CASSSREGTTEAFF	TGTGCCAGCAGCTCGCGGGAGGGGACCACTGAAGCTTTCTTT
TRBD1	TRBJ1-2	few	11	TRBV7-9	CASSLGTDYTF	TGTGCCAGCAGCTTGGGGACAGACTACACCTTC
TRBD2	TRBJ2-2	-	18	TRBV10-2	CASSESTRGLAGPGELFF	TGCGCCAGCAGTGAGTCGACTCGGGGACTAGCGGGTCCCGGGGAGCTGTTTTTT
TRBD1	TRBJ1-6	few	15	TRBV28	CASSPRDRPPSPLHF	TGTGCCAGCAGTCCGAGGGACAGACCCCCCTCACCCCTCCACTTT
TRBD1	TRBJ1-1	-	13	TRBV7-3	CASSSLQGSEAFF	TGTGCCAGCAGCTCCTTACAGGGGTCTGAAGCTTTCTTT
-	TRBJ1-1	-	16	TRBV7-2	CASSLIGASLNTEAFF	TGTGCCAGCAGCTTAATAGGGGCCAGTTTGAACACTGAAGCTTTCTTT
TRBD1	TRBJ1-1	-	15	TRBV14	CASRPVTGLDTEAFF	TGTGCCAGCAGGCCTGTGACAGGGCTTGACACTGAAGCTTTCTTT
TRBD1	TRBJ1-1	-	15	TRBV18	CASSPADRVNTEAFF	TGTGCCAGCTCACCTGCGGACAGGGTGAACACTGAAGCTTTCTTT
TRBD1	TRBJ2-3	-	17	TRBV24-1	CATSDSRTGVGTDTQYF	TGTGCCACCAGTGATTCAAGGACAGGGGTCGGCACAGATACGCAGTATTTT
-	TRBJ2-1	-	14	TRBV19	CASSPWEGQAEQFF	TGTGCCAGTAGCCCTTGGGAGGGACAGGCTGAGCAGTTCTTC
TRBD2	TRBJ2-7	once	19	TRBV19	CASSLTGTSGAGHAYEQYF	TGTGCCAGTAGTCTCACCGGGACTAGCGGTGCGGGCCATGCCTACGAGCAGTACTTC
-	TRBJ2-5	-	12	TRBV2	CASSELRETQYF	TGTGCCAGCAGTGAATTGAGAGAGACCCAGTACTTC
TRBD2	TRBJ2-1	-	14	TRBV6-4	CASSLSGGADEQFF	TGTGCCAGCAGTCTTAGCGGGGGGGCGGATGAGCAGTTCTTC
TRBD1	TRBJ2-3	-	13	TRBV5-4	CASSQDRRDTQYF	TGTGCCAGCAGCCAGGACAGGCGAGATACGCAGTATTTT
-	TRBJ2-5	-	16	TRBV5-8	CASSLGRAGPQETQYF	TGTGCCAGCAGCTTGGGGAGGGCGGGACCACAAGAGACCCAGTACTTC
TRBD2	TRBJ2-1	few	15	TRBV19	CASSLLAGAYNEQFF	TGTGCCAGTAGCTTACTAGCGGGGGCCTACAATGAGCAGTTCTTC
TRBD1	TRBJ2-1	-	15	TRBV28	CASSFQGVIYNEQFF	TGTGCCAGCAGTTTTCAGGGGGTCATTTACAATGAGCAGTTCTTC
-	TRBJ2-1	-	16	TRBV9	CASSVDRGASYNEQFF	TGTGCCAGCAGCGTAGATCGCGGCGCCTCCTACAATGAGCAGTTCTTC
-	TRBJ1-2	-	15	TRBV25-1	CASTHAGDGDYGYTF	TGTGCCAGCACCCACGCGGGGGACGGGGACTATGGCTACACCTTC
TRBD1	TRBJ1-4	-	17	TRBV18	CASSPVNSAGGAVKLFF	TGTGCCAGCTCACCAGTCAATTCCGCAGGGGGCGCGGTAAAACTGTTTTTT
-	TRBJ1-1	-	13	TRBV24-1	CATSAGVDTEAFF	TGTGCCACCAGTGCAGGCGTGGACACTGAAGCTTTCTTT
-	TRBJ1-4	-	14	TRBV5-1	CASSGGVGNEKLFF	TGCGCCAGCAGTGGGGGCGTTGGAAATGAAAAACTGTTTTTT
TRBD1	TRBJ1-5	-	17	TRBV6-2/TRBV6-3	CASSYGDRPDSNQPQHF	TGTGCCAGCAGTTACGGGGACAGGCCCGATAGCAATCAGCCCCAGCATTTT
TRBD2	TRBJ2-2	-	15	TRBV7-9	CASSLGTINTGELFF	TGTGCCAGCAGCCTCGGGACTATTAACACCGGGGAGCTGTTTTTT
TRBD1	TRBJ1-5	-	15	TRBV7-2	CASSAGGWYSQPQHF	TGTGCCAGCAGCGCAGGGGGCTGGTATAGCCAGCCCCAGCATTTT
TRBD2	TRBJ2-3	-	15	TRBV19	CASSAAGGPSDTQYF	TGTGCCAGTAGTGCAGCGGGGGGGCCTTCCGATACGCAGTATTTT
TRBD2	TRBJ2-1	-	16	TRBV6-2/TRBV6-3	CASSPYSGGGYNEQFF	TGTGCCAGCAGTCCCTATAGCGGGGGAGGATACAATGAGCAGTTCTTC
-	TRBJ1-1	-	13	TRBV6-5	CASSQHPNTEAFF	TGTGCCAGCAGTCAACATCCGAACACTGAAGCTTTCTTT
TRBD1	TRBJ1-5	-	16	TRBV18	CASSLGTGESNQPQHF	TGTGCCAGCTCCCTTGGGACAGGGGAGAGTAATCAGCCCCAGCATTTT
-	TRBJ2-1	-	13	TRBV2	CASSLMTHNEQFF	TGTGCCAGCAGTCTGATGACACACAATGAGCAGTTCTTC
-	TRBJ1-1	-	16	TRBV19	CASSIPPGGINTEAFF	TGTGCCAGTAGTATCCCCCCCGGAGGGATCAACACTGAAGCTTTCTTT
-	TRBJ1-1	-	14	TRBV4-3	CASSQGPENTEAFF	TGCGCCAGCAGCCAAGGGCCCGAGAACACTGAAGCTTTCTTT
-	TRBJ1-5	once	16	TRBV6-6	CASSHDRPYSNQPQHF	TGTGCCAGCAGTCATGACAGGCCTTATAGCAATCAGCCCCAGCATTTT
TRBD2	TRBJ2-7	-	14	TRBV7-2	CASSSSGYGGEQYF	TGTGCCAGCAGCTCTAGCGGGTACGGGGGCGAGCAGTACTTC
-	TRBJ1-5	few	14	TRBV7-8	CASSFSGWNQPQHF	TGTGCCAGCAGCTTTTCAGGGTGGAATCAGCCCCAGCATTTT
-	TRBJ1-1	-	14	TRBV4-3	CASSQERGSTEAFF	TGCGCCAGCAGCCAAGAAAGGGGGTCCACTGAAGCTTTCTTT
-	TRBJ1-5	-	13	TRBV11-3	CASSAGSNQPQHF	TGTGCCAGCAGCGCAGGGTCGAATCAGCCCCAGCATTTT
TRBD2	TRBJ2-5	-	16	TRBV5-1	CASSSGLAGASKTQYF	TGCGCCAGCAGCTCGGGTCTAGCGGGGGCGTCGAAGACCCAGTACTTC
TRBD1	TRBJ1-1	-	12	TRBV25-1	CASGQGNTEAFF	TGTGCCAGTGGACAGGGGAACACTGAAGCTTTCTTT